This TCR beta chain stems from a study of tumor-infiltrating lymphocytes in primary liver carcinoma. Study context: Every sample contained roughly 3.5 to 8 million productive TCRbeta reads, and these numbers were similar from one tissue type to another.

CDR1 and CDR2 from the germline V gene are MNHEY and SVGEGT. The CDR3 consists of 16 residues. Unsorted bulk tissue, roughly 20-32 mg of it, served as the source for co-extraction of RNA and DNA. The patients, who had chronic HBV infection, were treatment-naive (untreated). This clonotype was counted a few times. Sequence at one end of the junction differs from germline and may be a read error. With 400 to 550 ng total RNA as template and a constant-region primer, TCR beta cDNA was made. Slightly modified ARM-PCR, run as three nested multiplex PCR rounds, produced the TCR beta libraries. TRBV1-TRBV30 forward primers paired with a C-beta reverse primer were used in the first two PCR rounds, which ran approximately 10 cycles each. Via MiXCR, TCRdb re-called the multiplex PCR reads, giving one row per CDR3 protein. The profile shows about 92,000 distinct CDR3 sequences, less than 75% of them singletons.

The sequencing sample was made of tumor-adjacent normal liver tissue. This TCR came from a man in his forties with primary liver carcinoma and hepatitis B virus infection. The V call is TRBV6-2 or TRBV6-3, the J call TRBJ2-6; weak D call: TRBD1 (5 bases). CDR3 DNA: TGTGCCAGCAGCTTAGGTCAGGGAACTGGGGCCAACGTCCTGAATTTC. Translation gives CASSLGQGTGANVLNF.